These T cell receptor beta chains were read from a single sample in a study of cytomegalovirus exposure and HLA in healthy donors. The data were produced by immunoSEQ multiplex PCR, yet TCRdb's version contains in-frame clones alone and is incomplete. The data show 100,000 to 150,000 clones, around 85% seen once. The sequenced material came from PBMCs. These receptors all come from a boy younger than 18 in good health and CMV-seronegative. CDR3s include the opening cysteine and the closing phenylalanine or tryptophan. The D gene is left open where the match is weak. Size tells how often a clone was seen (once, few, many) or the class of an expanded clone, and some rows leave it out.

clone_size,v_call,d_call,j_call,cdr3_length,cdr3_nt,cdr3_aa
once,TRBV27,TRBD2,TRBJ2-1,14,TGTGCCAGCACTCCCGGGACTAGCCCCTTTGAGCAGTTCTTC,CASTPGTSPFEQFF
NA,TRBV27,TRBD1,TRBJ2-7,16,TGTGCCAGCAGTGGGCGAAGACAGGGAAGTTCCCACGAGCAGTACTTC,CASSGRRQGSSHEQYF
NA,TRBV7-9,TRBD1,TRBJ2-5,15,TGTGCCAGCAGCCCCGGACAGGGCCCAAGGGAGACCCAGTACTTC,CASSPGQGPRETQYF
NA,TRBV6-5,NA,TRBJ2-1,14,TGTGCCAGCAAACCGGGACTTACATACAATGAGCAGTTCTTC,CASKPGLTYNEQFF
NA,TRBV4-2,NA,TRBJ2-1,13,TGTGCCAGCAGCCAAGATAAGGGGAATGAGCAGTTCTTC,CASSQDKGNEQFF
NA,TRBV7-2,TRBD1,TRBJ1-1,16,TGTGCCAGCAGCTTAAAGAGGGGGCGGTTGAACACTGAAGCTTTCTTT,CASSLKRGRLNTEAFF
NA,TRBV5-6,NA,TRBJ2-2,12,TGTGCCAGCAGCCAAAACACCGGGGAGCTGTTTTTT,CASSQNTGELFF
NA,TRBV11-3,NA,TRBJ2-2,13,TGTGCCAGCAGCCCACAGAACACCGGGGAGCTGTTTTTT,CASSPQNTGELFF
NA,TRBV7-9,NA,TRBJ2-7,14,TGTGCCAGCAGCTTTGACGGCGGGGCGGTGGAGCAGTACTTC,CASSFDGGAVEQYF
NA,TRBV5-4,TRBD2,TRBJ2-1,19,TGTGCCAGCAGCTCGCTATCTGGAAAGGGACTAGCGGGAGACAATGAGCAGTTCTTC,CASSSLSGKGLAGDNEQFF
NA,TRBV15,TRBD1,TRBJ2-7,18,TGTGCCACCAGCAGAGATCAGGGGCGAGGGACAGGGGGATACGAGCAGTACTTC,CATSRDQGRGTGGYEQYF
NA,TRBV5-8,TRBD1,TRBJ1-4,14,TGTGCCAGCAGTTTGGGACAGGGTAGTGAAAAACTGTTTTTT,CASSLGQGSEKLFF
once,TRBV27,TRBD1,TRBJ2-1,17,TGTGCCAGCAGTTTAATTCACAGGGGGTCTTCCTACAATGAGCAGTTCTTC,CASSLIHRGSSYNEQFF
NA,TRBV9,NA,TRBJ2-2,15,TGTGCCAGCAGCGTCGGGCCAGCCGGGGGCGGGGAGCTGTTTTTT,CASSVGPAGGGELFF
once,TRBV2,TRBD2,TRBJ2-5,18,TGTGCCAGGAGGGGGCGTCCAGAGCGGGAGGGCGAATCAGAGACCCAGTACTTC,CARRGRPEREGESETQYF
NA,TRBV7-2,NA,TRBJ1-3,14,TGTGCCAGCAGCTTAGCCGTCGTCCGAAACACCATATATTTT,CASSLAVVRNTIYF
NA,TRBV15,TRBD1,TRBJ1-3,15,TGTGCCACCAAGGCAGGGACAGGCTCTGGAAACACCATATATTTT,CATKAGTGSGNTIYF
NA,TRBV5-4,TRBD2,TRBJ2-2,14,TGTGCCAGCAGGGACGGACTAGCGATCGGGGAGCTGTTTTTT,CASRDGLAIGELFF
NA,TRBV25-1,NA,TRBJ1-2,12,TGTGCCAGTGGTCCGGGGGTCTGGGGCTACACCTTC,CASGPGVWGYTF
NA,TRBV25-1,TRBD1,TRBJ2-2,13,TGTGCCAGCAGCTTTGGACAGGCCGGGGAGCTGTTTTTT,CASSFGQAGELFF
NA,TRBV27,TRBD1,TRBJ1-2,13,TGTGCCAGCAGTTTAACACAGGGGTATGGCTACACCTTC,CASSLTQGYGYTF
NA,TRBV19,NA,TRBJ1-3,13,TGTGCCAGTAAGGGGGTTCCGGGAAACACCATATATTTT,CASKGVPGNTIYF
NA,TRBV30,TRBD2,TRBJ2-3,15,TGTGCCTGGAGTGTATGGGGACTAGCGTGGAATACGCAGTATTTT,CAWSVWGLAWNTQYF
NA,TRBV5-1,TRBD1,TRBJ1-2,16,TGCGCCAGCAGCTCCAACCGGGACAGGGTAAACTATGGCTACACCTTC,CASSSNRDRVNYGYTF
NA,TRBV19,TRBD1,TRBJ1-4,16,TGTGCCACCCGACCGGGACAGGGGGTGGCTAATGAAAAACTGTTTTTT,CATRPGQGVANEKLFF
NA,TRBV9,NA,TRBJ1-4,14,TGTGCCAGCAGCGTAGCGGCAACTAATGAAAAACTGTTTTTT,CASSVAATNEKLFF
NA,TRBV27,NA,TRBJ1-1,13,TGTGCCAGCAGCTCTCTGGCGGGGTTTGAAGCTTTCTTT,CASSSLAGFEAFF
NA,TRBV6-1,TRBD1,TRBJ2-7,15,TGTGCCAGCAGTGTCGACAGGGGGGGAATTTACGAGCAGTACTTC,CASSVDRGGIYEQYF
NA,TRBV6-5,NA,TRBJ1-4,13,TGTGCCAGCAGTCCCAGCGGGGTTGAAAAACTGTTTTTT,CASSPSGVEKLFF
NA,TRBV7-8,NA,TRBJ1-5,17,TGTGCCAGCAGCTTCCTAACCCTAAGTGGGGCATTGCAGCCCCAGCATTTT,CASSFLTLSGALQPQHF
NA,TRBV12-5,NA,TRBJ1-1,15,TGTGCTAGTGGTTTGTCAACGGGGGGGAACACTGAAGCTTTCTTT,CASGLSTGGNTEAFF
NA,TRBV5-6,NA,TRBJ2-2,15,TGTGCCAGCAACCTGGTTACATTGAACACCGGGGAGCTGTTTTTT,CASNLVTLNTGELFF
NA,TRBV7-9,NA,TRBJ1-1,12,TGTTCCAGCAGGGAGGTGTGGACTGAAGCTTTCTTT,CSSREVWTEAFF
NA,TRBV16,NA,TRBJ1-1,13,TGTGCCAGCACCCGGTTGTTGAACACTGAAGCTTTCTTT,CASTRLLNTEAFF
NA,TRBV4-3,NA,TRBJ2-7,13,TGCGCCAGCAGCCAAGGGGTCGGGTTCGAGCAGTACTTC,CASSQGVGFEQYF
NA,TRBV7-9,TRBD1,TRBJ2-2,14,TGTGCCAGCAGCTGGGACAGGGGTGCCGGGGAGCTGTTTTTT,CASSWDRGAGELFF
NA,TRBV5-1,NA,TRBJ1-4,15,TGCGCCAGCCTAGAGTCGGGGATCACTAATGAAAAACTGTTTTTT,CASLESGITNEKLFF
NA,TRBV27,NA,TRBJ1-6,14,TGTGCCAGCAGTTCGTACTCCTATAATTCACCCCTCCACTTT,CASSSYSYNSPLHF
once,TRBV6-1,NA,TRBJ2-3,14,TGTGCCAGCAGCCAGCTAGCCCCGGTTGGAACGCAGTATTTT,CASSQLAPVGTQYF
NA,TRBV4-3,TRBD1,TRBJ1-2,15,TGCGCCAGCAGCCAAGGAGACAGGGTTTGGCATGGCTACACCTTC,CASSQGDRVWHGYTF
NA,TRBV12-2,NA,TRBJ1-6,21,TGTGCAAGTCGCTACTACCCCACGGCGGATGTCAACATCACCCGAAATTCACCCCTCCACTTT,CASRYYPTADVNITRNSPLHF
NA,TRBV6-5,TRBD1,TRBJ2-7,15,TGTGCCAGCAGTTACCGACAGGGGGGTCCCTACGAGCAGTACTTC,CASSYRQGGPYEQYF
NA,TRBV7-2,NA,TRBJ2-3,14,TGTGCCAGCACCTATCCCCTTGCTCTAGATACGCAGTATTTT,CASTYPLALDTQYF
NA,TRBV12-2,NA,TRBJ2-1,16,TGTGCAAGTCGCCTAAAACTAGCGGGAGGGGAGAATGAGCAGTTCTTC,CASRLKLAGGENEQFF
NA,TRBV9,TRBD1,TRBJ1-5,14,TGTGCCAGCAGCGCCGGGACAGGCCATCAGCCCCAGCATTTT,CASSAGTGHQPQHF
NA,TRBV7-9,TRBD2,TRBJ2-5,14,TGTGCCAGCGGCAGACTAGCGTATCAAGAGACCCAGTACTTC,CASGRLAYQETQYF
NA,TRBV7-9,NA,TRBJ2-7,13,TGTGCCAGCTCCCATACCCGGGGTCCCGAGCAGTACTTC,CASSHTRGPEQYF
NA,TRBV5-1,NA,TRBJ2-1,12,TGCGCCAGCAGCTTCCGGGGCAATGAGCAGTTCTTC,CASSFRGNEQFF
NA,TRBV4-2,TRBD2,TRBJ2-1,16,TGTGCCAGCAGCCAAGGTAGCGGGGGCCCCTTAAATGAGCAGTTCTTC,CASSQGSGGPLNEQFF
NA,TRBV6-6,NA,TRBJ2-2,14,TGTGCCAGCAGTTACTCACAGGCCACCGGGGAGCTGTTTTTT,CASSYSQATGELFF
NA,TRBV9,TRBD2,TRBJ2-3,16,TGTGCCAGCAGCGTAGGCACTAGCGGGGGCACAGATACGCAGTATTTT,CASSVGTSGGTDTQYF
NA,TRBV15,NA,TRBJ1-3,15,TGTGCCACCAGCAGAGGCCAGATCTCTGGAAACACCATATATTTT,CATSRGQISGNTIYF
NA,TRBV4-1,NA,TRBJ1-2,16,TGCGCCAGCAGCCAAGACGGGGGGACCCCCGGTGATGGCTACACCTTC,CASSQDGGTPGDGYTF
once,TRBV10-3,NA,TRBJ2-3,17,TGTGCCATCAGTGAGTCTGGAACAGGGCTGACCCCAGATACGCAGTATTTT,CAISESGTGLTPDTQYF
NA,TRBV5-1,NA,TRBJ2-1,11,TGCGCCAGCAGCTTTAGGAGTGAGCAGTTCTTC,CASSFRSEQFF
NA,TRBV2,NA,TRBJ1-1,15,TGTGCCAGCAGGGCACAACAGAGGAGGGACACTGAAGCTTTCTTT,CASRAQQRRDTEAFF
NA,TRBV7-3,NA,TRBJ2-7,14,TGTGCCAGCAGCTTAAATCCACAGGGAAGCGAGCAGTACTTC,CASSLNPQGSEQYF
once,TRBV15,NA,TRBJ2-7,12,TGTGCCACCAGTTTAGACTACTACGAGCAGTACTTC,CATSLDYYEQYF